Presented here are 17 T cell receptor beta chains from one specimen sequenced in a study of a mutant IDH1 vaccine in newly diagnosed glioma listed by TCRdb under 2021. The method was the immunoSEQ multiplex PCR assay. TCRdb took over this immuneACCESS table, retaining in-frame rearrangements with V and J assigned. Such tables are incomplete; in checked studies, under half of the missing clones stem from an unresolved V gene, and the remainder is unexplained. The sample profile shows roughly 32,000 clones; 82% of them were found once. The ten largest make up 6% to 7.5% of the sample. No antigens are known for them. Interpreted using the paper, the time point label stands for: week 35, safety follow-up. Each vaccine dose was 300 ug of a 20-mer mutant IDH1 peptide in Montanide, given subcutaneously with topical imiquimod. This specimen was PBMCs, taken from a glioma patient whose treatment included an IDH1 peptide vaccine. The receptor set was obtained from a woman aged 18-30 years with glioma.

The V gene is TRBV7-9, the J gene TRBJ2-1; D ambiguous. Trimming cost V 3 bases and J 6 bases, with 12 bases left between them. The CDR3 runs to 14 residues. Germline-derived CDR1 and CDR2 are SEHNR and FQNEAQ (reference sequence). CDR3 nucleotides: TGTGCCAGCAGCTTTATGAGTACTTTCAATGAGCAGTTCTTC. It yields the protein CASSFMSTFNEQFF.

The V gene is TRBV2, the J gene TRBJ2-1, with D perhaps assigned TRBD1 or TRBD2 (5 bases each). In germline, CDR1 is SNHLY, CDR2 FYNNEI. This CDR3 is 15 amino acids long. The germline V and J ends were trimmed by 2 bases and 3 bases, with 11 bases remaining between them. The CDR3 region has the DNA TGTGCCAGCAGTGAATCCTCGGGGCTCTACAATGAGCAGTTCTTC. It specifies CASSESSGLYNEQFF.

The rearrangement links TRBV13 to TRBJ2-5; 9 nucleotides agree with TRBD2. J lost 5 bases, V lost 0 bases, and 4 bases had no gene match. CDR3 length: 15 residues. Germline V gene lookup returns CDR1 PRHDT and CDR2 FYEKMQ (reference sequence). Here the CDR3 reads CASSLGAGGRETQYF. The CDR3 DNA reads as TGTGCCAGCAGCTTAGGAGCGGGGGGTAGGGAGACCCAGTACTTC.

The genes are TRBV2 and TRBJ2-7; a weak D match, TRBD1 (6 bases). V was cut by 4 bases and J by 4 bases, with 11 bases left in between. Germline CDR1 and CDR2: SNHLY and FYNNEI. The CDR3 covers 13 residues. The CDR3 nucleotides are TGTGCCAGCAGTGGGGGACAACGATACGAGCAGTACTTC. It encodes CASSGGQRYEQYF. The full variable domain, its missing parts supplied by reference TRBV2 and TRBJ2-7, is EPEVTQTPSHQVTQMGQEVILRCVPISNHLYFYWYRQILGQKVEFLVSFYNNEISEKSEIFDDQFSVERPDGSNFTLKIRSTKLEDSAMYFCASSGGQRYEQYFGPGTRLTVT.

This chain connects TRBV7-8 to TRBJ2-7; TRBD1 might be the D (6 bases). CDR3 size: 12 residues. From germline, CDR1 is SGHVS and CDR2 FQNEAQ. V was pared by 4 bases and J by 3 bases, with 7 bases between. The CDR3 is CASSWDIYEQYF. CDR3 nucleotides: TGTGCCAGCAGCTGGGACATCTACGAGCAGTACTTC.

This rearrangement joins TRBV5-3 to TRBJ1-4; 9 nucleotides agree with TRBD1. TRBV5-3 is an open reading frame, and its role is uncertain. Trimming removed 7 bases from V and 0 bases from J; junction bases left unmatched: 13. The CDR3 is made up of 18 amino acids. The CDR3 region is CARRTRDRVPATNEKLFF. In nucleotides, the CDR3 is TGTGCCAGACGCACGCGGGACAGGGTCCCCGCAACTAATGAAAAACTGTTTTTT.

The V gene is TRBV5-6, the J gene TRBJ1-2, with 7 bases matching TRBD1. The CDR3 sequence is 14 residues long. The germline V gene has CDR1 SGHDT and CDR2 YYEEEE. The junction had 1 base not matched to a gene; V was cut back by 2 bases and J by 0 bases. CDR3 sequence reads: CASSLGTANYGYTF. The CDR3 DNA sequence: TGTGCCAGCAGCTTAGGGACAGCTAACTATGGCTACACCTTC.

The CDR3 reads CSVGDLIAQYF. As DNA, the CDR3 is TGCAGCGTTGGGGACCTCATAGCGCAGTATTTT. This chain uses TRBV29-1 with TRBJ2-3; possibly TRBD1 or TRBD2 for D (5 bases each). CDR1 SQVTM and CDR2 ANQGSEA come from the germline V gene. Trimming shortened V by 4 bases and J by 10 bases, and 12 bases separated the two germline ends. This CDR3 region has 11 residues.

The chain links TRBV27 to TRBJ2-7, with D perhaps matching TRBD1 or TRBD2 (5 bases each). The V end was cut by 1 base, the J end by 3 bases, with 10 bases between. Germline V gene data show CDR1 as MNHEY and CDR2 as SMNVEV (reference sequence). This CDR3 is built from 14 residues. CDR3 sequence (DNA): TGTGCCAGCAGTTTATGGGGGACGGGCTACGAGCAGTACTTC. It is translated as CASSLWGTGYEQYF.

The chain combines TRBV6-5 with TRBJ1-2; D is unresolved. This CDR3 has 14 amino acids. CDR1 is MNHEY, CDR2 SVGAGI, per germline. V lost 6 bases, J lost 4 bases, and 15 bases lay in between. CDR3 region: CASRSDGRFYGYTF. CDR3 DNA sequence: TGTGCCAGCAGGTCCGACGGACGGTTCTATGGCTACACCTTC.

The gene calls are TRBV5-1 and TRBJ2-3, with D possibly being TRBD1 (6 bases). The germline V and J ends were trimmed by 3 bases and 3 bases, with 17 bases remaining between them. The CDR3 sequence is 16 residues long. In germline, CDR1 is SGHRS, CDR2 YFSETQ. In DNA form, the CDR3 reads TGCGCCAGCAGCTGGGAAGGCAGGGGCGGAACAGATACGCAGTATTTT. It encodes CASSWEGRGGTDTQYF.

The chain recombines TRBV30 with TRBJ2-7, with 10 bases that match TRBD1. This CDR3 has 13 residues. Germline trimming cut 8 bases from V and 3 bases from J; bases unmatched to any gene: 7. Germline CDR1 reads GTSNPN; CDR2 reads SVGIG (reference sequence). In DNA form, the CDR3 reads TGTGCCGGTCGACAGGGGGCCGTCTACGAGCAGTACTTC. This codes for CAGRQGAVYEQYF.

The chain couples TRBV6-5 to TRBJ2-1; 8 bases match TRBD2. V gave up 6 bases and J gave up 0 bases; unmatched junction bases: 4. This CDR3 is built from 15 residues. Germline CDR1 and CDR2: MNHEY and SVGAGI. The CDR3 here is CASRLAESSYNEQFF. The CDR3 DNA reads TGTGCCAGCAGACTAGCGGAAAGCTCCTACAATGAGCAGTTCTTC.

This clone appeared once. V gene TRBV29-1 combines with J gene TRBJ2-7; 8 bases line up with TRBD1. Germline CDR1 is SQVTM and CDR2 is ANQGSEA. V was pared by 7 bases and J by 2 bases, with 4 bases of the junction left unmatched. The CDR3 spans 12 residues. CDR3 sequence: CSATGGTYEQYF. CDR3 coding DNA: TGCAGCGCAACAGGGGGTACCTACGAGCAGTACTTC.

This chain joins TRBV28 and TRBJ1-2; 7 bases are a match to TRBD1. This CDR3 has 15 amino acids. J was trimmed by 7 bases and V by 7 bases; bases with no gene match: 15. The germline gives CDR1 MDHEN, CDR2 SYDVKM. This CDR3 is CASMRDSILSGGYTF. In DNA form, the CDR3 reads TGTGCCAGCATGCGGGACAGTATTTTGTCGGGTGGCTACACCTTC.

CDR3 nucleotides: TGTGCCAGCAGCCGAAGCGATACGCAGTATTTT. Its protein product is CASSRSDTQYF. The rearrangement joins TRBV13 to TRBJ2-3; D ambiguous. The CDR3 loop spans 11 amino acids. The germline V gene encodes CDR1 PRHDT and CDR2 FYEKMQ (reference sequence). Trimming removed 5 bases at V and 6 bases at J, with 6 bases between.

The gene calls are TRBV7-2 and TRBJ1-5, with D possibly being TRBD1 (5 bases). The CDR3 totals 15 residues. CDR1 SGHTA and CDR2 FQGNSA come from the germline V gene. V was pared by 3 bases and J by 4 bases, with 13 bases between. CDR3 sequence: CASSFSSGNNQPQHF. As DNA, the CDR3 is TGTGCCAGCAGCTTCTCTTCAGGGAATAATCAGCCCCAGCATTTT.